One sample yielded the 23 T cell receptor beta chains listed below, sequenced in a study of shared clonotypes between healthy human individuals. Produced via immunoSEQ multiplex PCR; TCRdb's table is partial and in-frame only. The data hold around 2,000,000 clones, with approximately 94% observed a single time. Positively selected for CCR7, the CD45RO-negative cells used as naive CD8 cells excluded terminally differentiated effector memory CD45RA+ cells. Sample: naive CD8+ T cells from PBMCs. These TCRs come from a young man in good health. Some clones in this sample may be carry-over from other donors' samples.

The chain carries TRBV11-3 and TRBJ2-1; D may be TRBD1 (6 bases). The ends were cut back, 5 bases at V and 5 bases at J, with 16 bases in the middle. The CDR3 sequence is 15 residues long. The germline gives CDR1 SGHNT, CDR2 YENEEA. The CDR3, as DNA: TGTGCCAGCAGCCTAACCGGGGACAACGACAATGAGCAGTTCTTC. Amino acids: CASSLTGDNDNEQFF.

The J gene is TRBJ2-7, the V gene TRBV7-2, with 8 bases identical to TRBD1. Germline assignment: CDR1 SGHTA and CDR2 FQGNSA. The V segment lost 4 bases and the J segment 2 bases; nucleotides outside the gene matches: 7. The CDR3 covers 15 residues. CDR3 nucleotides: TGTGCCAGCAGCTCCTACCGACAGGGGCCCTACGAGCAGTACTTC. Protein: CASSSYRQGPYEQYF.

The CDR3 sequence: CASSPPRSHRVLYEQYF. The CDR3 coding sequence is TGTGCCAGCAGTCCCCCCCGATCCCACAGGGTCCTCTACGAGCAGTACTTC. The V and J genes are TRBV28 and TRBJ2-7, with a tentative D call TRBD1 (6 bases). Germline V CDR1 and CDR2: MDHEN, SYDVKM. CDR3 size: 17 residues. The germline V and J ends were trimmed by 5 bases and 3 bases, with 23 bases remaining between them.

The chain uses TRBV28 and TRBJ2-3, with 8 bases fitting TRBD2. CDR3 length: 15 residues. Germline CDR1 is MDHEN and CDR2 is SYDVKM. The junction had 8 bases not matched to a gene; V was cut back by 6 bases and J by 3 bases. CDR3 region: CASRSWREVTDTQYF. The DNA of the CDR3 is TGTGCCAGCAGGTCCTGGCGGGAGGTGACAGATACGCAGTATTTT.

This chain uses TRBV7-6 with TRBJ2-1; TRBD2 aligns across 9 bases. The germline gives CDR1 SGHVS, CDR2 FNYEAQ. CDR3 length: 17 amino acids. The ends lost 4 bases at V and 4 bases at J; junction bases unmatched: 11. CDR3 in amino acids: CASSSRLAVELYNEQFF. Written as DNA, the CDR3 is TGTGCCAGCAGCTCCCGACTAGCGGTAGAACTTTACAATGAGCAGTTCTTC.

Remarks on this clone: This sample includes further DNA sequences coding for the same CDR3. The genes are TRBV9 and TRBJ1-5; D is undetermined. Germline CDR1 is SGDLS and CDR2 is YYNGEE. The CDR3 totals 12 residues. Trimming pared 0 bases from V and 4 bases from J, leaving 2 bases between. CDR3 sequence: CASSVGNQPQHF. The DNA for the CDR3 is TGTGCCAGCAGCGTAGGAAATCAGCCCCAGCATTTT.

The chain recombines TRBV7-9 with TRBJ2-1; the match to TRBD1 covers 10 bases. CDR1 is SEHNR, CDR2 FQNEAQ, per germline (reference sequence). The CDR3 has 12 amino acids. J lost 15 bases, V lost 5 bases, and 7 bases had no gene match. CDR3 DNA: TGTGCCAGCAGCCAAGCGACAGGGGGCGCGTTCTTC. Its translation: CASSQATGGAFF.

The J gene is TRBJ2-7, the V gene TRBV7-8, with 8 positions matching TRBD1. The CDR3 loop spans 16 amino acids. Per the germline V gene, CDR1 is SGHVS and CDR2 is FQNEAQ. With 5 bases clipped from V and 1 base from J, the junction kept 10 bases outside the gene matches. CDR3 protein: CASSLSDRGGSYEQYF. For the CDR3, the DNA is TGTGCCAGCAGCCTTAGCGACAGGGGTGGTTCCTACGAGCAGTACTTC. The variable domain in full, with the rest retrieved from reference TRBV7-8 and TRBJ2-7, is GAGVSQSPRYKVAKRGQDVALRCDPISGHVSLFWYQQALGQGPEFLTYFQNEAQLDKSGLPSDRFFAERPEGSVSTLKIQRTQQEDSAVYLCASSLSDRGGSYEQYFGPGTRLTVT.

The V call is TRBV5-1, the J call TRBJ1-1, with D uncertain. The CDR3 has 16 residues. Germline loops: CDR1 SGHRS, CDR2 YFSETQ. V was clipped by 4 bases and J by 4 bases, with 20 bases between them. This CDR3 reads CASSPQRVQVFTEAFF. The CDR3 nucleotides are TGCGCCAGCAGCCCTCAGCGGGTTCAGGTATTCACTGAAGCTTTCTTT.

V gene TRBV5-6 combines with J gene TRBJ2-2; D is undetermined. The CDR3 contains 14 residues. Germline CDR1 reads SGHDT; CDR2 reads YYEEEE. V lost 2 bases and J 6 bases, leaving 11 bases between the germline ends. The chain's CDR3 is CASSFSVSAGELFF. The CDR3 region has the DNA TGTGCCAGCAGCTTCTCGGTTTCCGCCGGGGAGCTGTTTTTT.

The chain uses TRBV7-8 and TRBJ1-1, with TRBD1 as a possible D gene (6 bases). The CDR3 length is 14 residues. V was clipped by 8 bases and J by 4 bases, with 17 bases between them. CDR1 is SGHVS and CDR2 is FQNEAQ in the germline V gene. Written as DNA, the CDR3 is TGTGCCAGCGAGGGGTCTGCAGGGGTCACTGAAGCTTTCTTT. Translated: CASEGSAGVTEAFF.

The chain links TRBV4-3 to TRBJ2-2; D possibly corresponds to TRBD1 (5 bases). Germline V CDR1 and CDR2: LGHNA, YSLEER. The CDR3 sequence is 17 residues long. V lost 0 bases, J lost 4 bases, and 15 bases lay in between. CDR3 residues: CASSQDRRQGITGELFF. The DNA for the CDR3 is TGCGCCAGCAGCCAAGATAGGCGGCAGGGAATCACCGGGGAGCTGTTTTTT.

The chain carries TRBV28 and TRBJ2-7, with TRBD1 matching 8 bases. This CDR3 has 13 residues. The V gene end was trimmed by 11 bases and the J gene end by 1 base; junction bases not matched to a gene: 7. Looked up from germline, CDR1 is MDHEN and CDR2 is SYDVKM. The CDR3 protein is CACEDRESYEQYF. In DNA, the CDR3 is TGTGCCTGCGAGGACAGGGAGTCCTACGAGCAGTACTTC. The full variable domain, in which reference TRBV28 and TRBJ2-7 provide the parts outside the CDR3, is DVKVTQSSRYLVKRTGEKVFLECVQDMDHENMFWYRQDPGLGLRLIYFSYDVKMKEKGDIPEGYSVSREKKERFSLILESASTNQTSMYLCACEDRESYEQYFGPGTRLTVT.

This chain uses TRBV13 with TRBJ2-5, with TRBD2 identical over 7 bases. CDR1 PRHDT and CDR2 FYEKMQ come from the germline V gene (reference sequence). The J segment lost 1 base and the V segment lost 1 base, leaving 12 bases of the junction unmatched. The CDR3 spans 18 residues. In DNA, the CDR3 is TGTGCCAGCAGCTTAGAGAAGTCTCGGCTAGCGGCCCAAGAGACCCAGTACTTC. It yields the protein CASSLEKSRLAAQETQYF.

The chain is built from TRBV5-1 and TRBJ2-2; TRBD2 is a possible D gene (5 bases). Germline-derived CDR1 and CDR2 are SGHRS and YFSETQ. Trimming shortened V by 7 bases and J by 7 bases, and 23 bases separated the two germline ends. This CDR3 contains 16 residues. This CDR3 reads CASYSRPGVQSGELFF. CDR3 nucleotides: TGCGCCAGCTACAGCCGACCCGGGGTCCAGAGCGGGGAGCTGTTTTTT. The full variable domain, rest sourced from reference TRBV5-1 and TRBJ2-2, is KAGVTQTPRYLIKTRGQQVTLSCSPISGHRSVSWYQQTPGQGLQFLFEYFSETQRNKGNFPGRFSGRQFSNSRSEMNVSTLELGDSALYLCASYSRPGVQSGELFFGEGSRLTVL.

V is TRBV27 and J is TRBJ2-1; D is uncertain. The CDR3 spans 13 residues. Per germline, CDR1 MNHEY and CDR2 SMNVEV (reference sequence). Trimming pared 3 bases from V and 8 bases from J, leaving 11 bases between. DNA of the CDR3: TGTGCCAGCAGTTTGGGAACTTACGATGAGCAGTTCTTC. It translates to CASSLGTYDEQFF.

Notes on this clone: A read error may account for a junction end that differs from germline. This chain joins TRBV25-1 and TRBJ2-4; 7 bases agree with TRBD1. The CDR3 is made up of 17 amino acids. CDR1 is MGHDK, CDR2 SYGVNS, per germline. In DNA form, the CDR3 reads TGTGTCAGCAGTGAATACGGCCCGGGACAGAGCAAAAACATTCAGTACTTC. It is translated as CVSSEYGPGQSKNIQYF.

The chain joins TRBV9 to TRBJ1-3; possible D gene TRBD1, 6 bases. The length of the CDR3 is 14 residues. V dropped 4 bases and J dropped 4 bases, with 12 bases sitting between them. CDR1 SGDLS and CDR2 YYNGEE come from the germline V gene. The CDR3 nucleotides read TGTGCCAGCAGCACAACAGGGCTCGGAAACACCATATATTTT. The encoded protein is CASSTTGLGNTIYF.

This clone has a single count. Other DNA sequences from this sample encode an identical CDR3 as well. The gene calls are TRBV19 and TRBJ2-5; D might be TRBD2 (6 bases). This CDR3 comprises 13 residues. The ends were cut back, 5 bases at V and 1 base at J, with 8 bases in the middle. CDR1 LNHDA and CDR2 SQIVND come from the germline V gene (reference sequence). The CDR3 loop is CASSPRGQETQYF. The CDR3 DNA sequence: TGTGCCAGTAGTCCGCGGGGCCAAGAGACCCAGTACTTC.

In regard to this clone: The junction departs from the called germline gene at one end, perhaps through a read error. J is TRBJ1-2 and V is TRBV30, with 8 bases aligning to TRBD1. Germline V gene lookup returns CDR1 GTSNPN and CDR2 SVGIG (reference sequence). The CDR3 totals 14 residues. As DNA, the CDR3 is TGTGCCCGGAGCCCCGGAACAGGGGGGTATGGCTACACCTTC. Protein: CARSPGTGGYGYTF.

To note about this clone: At the DNA level, this CDR3 is encoded by other sequences in the same sample as well. The rearrangement uses TRBV11-2 and TRBJ2-7; 8 bases align to TRBD1. Germline V gene sequence: CDR1 SGHAT, CDR2 FQNNGV. The CDR3 spans 14 residues. V lost 3 bases and J lost 3; bases outside the gene matches: 4. Here the CDR3 DNA reads TGTGCCAGCAGCTTTGGGACAGGAGACTACGAGCAGTACTTC. Translating gives CASSFGTGDYEQYF.

CDR3 coding DNA: TGTGCCAGCAGCCTAGGACAGGGCCCTCAAGAGACCCAGTACTTC. It is translated as CASSLGQGPQETQYF. V and J are TRBV9 and TRBJ2-5, with 8 bases aligning to TRBD1. Germline V gene sequence: CDR1 SGDLS, CDR2 YYNGEE. V gave up 4 bases and J gave up 2 bases; unmatched junction bases: 7. The CDR3 sequence is 15 residues long.

As regards this clone: This may stem from a read error, because a much larger clone lies one nucleotide away. This specimen includes other DNA sequences encoding the same CDR3. Written as DNA, the CDR3 is TGTGCCAGCAGCTTAGACCGGGAGACCCAGTACTTC. Its translation: CASSLDRETQYF. The chain employs TRBV7-9 and TRBJ2-5; no definite D call. Germline V gene sequence: CDR1 SEHNR, CDR2 FQNEAQ (reference sequence). The CDR3 totals 12 residues. The V end was cut by 1 base, the J end by 5 bases, with 5 bases between. Together with reference TRBV7-9 and TRBJ2-5, the CDR3 gives the full variable domain: DTGVSQNPRHKITKRGQNVTFRCDPISEHNRLYWYRQTLGQGPEFLTYFQNEAQLEKSRLLSDRFSAERPKGSFSTLEIQRTEQGDSAMYLCASSLDRETQYFGPGTRLLVL.